A single sample is the source of the 28 T cell receptor beta chains below, sequenced in a study of PD-1 blockade in classical Hodgkin lymphoma. Only in-frame clones appear in the TCRdb table, and some are missing; sequencing was by immunoSEQ multiplex PCR. The top ten hold 6.5% to 9% of the sample, which has approximately 61,000 clones, 70% to 90% seen once. The time point was: cycle 4 day 1 (C4D1), after 5 to 7 weeks of nivolumab. The patients all showed relapse after autologous stem cell transplantation, while their brentuximab vedotin exposure varied. The sample here was peripheral blood mononuclear cells (PBMCs), taken before the fourth cycle of nivolumab. The origin of the receptors is a human donor with classical Hodgkin lymphoma.

The genes are TRBV11-2 and TRBJ1-5; D gene ambiguous. V was shortened by 2 bases and J by 5 bases, with 7 bases between the two germline ends. The CDR3 is 13 residues long. Germline assignment: CDR1 SGHAT and CDR2 FQNNGV. The CDR3 spells CASSLSFYQPQHF. CDR3 coding DNA: TGTGCCAGCAGCTTATCCTTCTATCAGCCCCAGCATTTT.

The chain joins TRBV5-1 to TRBJ2-5; D remains ambiguous. The CDR3 is made up of 13 amino acids. Germline assignment: CDR1 SGHRS and CDR2 YFSETQ. V was pared by 3 bases and J by 5 bases, with 11 bases between. The CDR3 is CASSSALRETQYF. As DNA, the CDR3 is TGCGCCAGCAGCTCGGCCCTGAGGGAGACCCAGTACTTC.

V is TRBV7-9 and J is TRBJ1-1, with D unresolved. CDR3 length: 13 amino acids. Germline CDR1 reads SEHNR; CDR2 reads FQNEAQ (reference sequence). Trimming removed 3 bases at V and 0 bases at J, with 5 bases between. CDR3 DNA: TGTGCCAGCAGCTTTGTTCTGAACACTGAAGCTTTCTTT. It yields the protein CASSFVLNTEAFF.

The V and J genes are TRBV19 and TRBJ2-1; 7 nucleotides match TRBD2. In germline, CDR1 is LNHDA, CDR2 SQIVND (reference sequence). The V segment lost 7 bases and the J segment 6 bases; nucleotides outside the gene matches: 6. This CDR3 is 13 amino acids long. CDR3 DNA: TGTGCCAGTAAGTTGGTAGCGGGCAATGAGCAGTTCTTC. Translation gives CASKLVAGNEQFF.

J is TRBJ2-1 and V is TRBV5-1; maybe TRBD2 (6 bases). The CDR3 has 15 residues. V shed 4 bases and J shed 0 bases, with 11 bases lying between them. Germline V gene lookup returns CDR1 SGHRS and CDR2 YFSETQ. CDR3 loop: CASSVGGFSYNEQFF. The CDR3 nucleotides read TGCGCCAGCAGCGTCGGGGGTTTCTCCTACAATGAGCAGTTCTTC.

The sample holds one count of this clone. CDR3 bases: TGTGCAAGTCTGAAGAAGCGGGGCGACACTGAAGCTTTCTTT. Amino acids: CASLKKRGDTEAFF. The J gene is TRBJ1-1, the V gene TRBV12-2. TRBV12-2 is flagged as a pseudogene. The CDR3 is made up of 14 amino acids.

The rearrangement links TRBV11-1 to TRBJ1-2; 8 nucleotides line up with TRBD1. CDR1 and CDR2 (germline): SGHAT, FQDESV (reference sequence). J lost 2 bases, V lost 5 bases, and 4 bases had no gene match. This CDR3 has 14 residues. CDR3 DNA: TGTGCCAGCAGCCTAAACAGGGGGAACTATGGCTACACCTTC. Translated: CASSLNRGNYGYTF.

V usage is TRBV28 and J usage is TRBJ2-7, with 11 bases matching TRBD1. CDR1 and CDR2 from the germline V gene are MDHEN and SYDVKM. The CDR3 covers 15 residues. Losses at the gene ends were 6 bases for V and 3 bases for J; bases not matched to a gene: 7. The CDR3 loop is CASSPAGTGGYEQYF. The DNA of the CDR3 is TGTGCCAGCAGCCCAGCCGGGACAGGGGGCTACGAGCAGTACTTC.

The chain has TRBV5-1 and TRBJ1-4; TRBD1 is a possible D gene (5 bases). Germline V gene lookup returns CDR1 SGHRS and CDR2 YFSETQ. CDR3 length equals 15 residues. The germline V and J ends were trimmed by 4 bases and 0 bases, with 10 bases remaining between them. Written as DNA, the CDR3 is TGCGCCAGCAGCGGTCGGGGGGCAACTAATGAAAAACTGTTTTTT. It is translated as CASSGRGATNEKLFF. Full variable domain (outside the CDR3, taken from reference TRBV5-1 and TRBJ1-4): KAGVTQTPRYLIKTRGQQVTLSCSPISGHRSVSWYQQTPGQGLQFLFEYFSETQRNKGNFPGRFSGRQFSNSRSEMNVSTLELGDSALYLCASSGRGATNEKLFFGSGTQLSVL.

Of note for this clone: The same CDR3 also results from other DNA sequences found in this sample. The chain carries TRBV5-8 and TRBJ2-3; D is undetermined. This CDR3 contains 11 residues. V lost 4 bases and J 1 base, leaving 1 base between the germline ends. The germline gives CDR1 SGHTS, CDR2 YDEGEE. CDR3 sequence: CASSRTDTQYF. The CDR3 DNA sequence: TGTGCCAGCAGCCGCACAGATACGCAGTATTTT.

The chain couples TRBV6-5 to TRBJ1-2; no firm D call. The length of the CDR3 is 14 residues. The V end lost 8 bases, the J end lost 4 bases, and 17 bases lay between the germline ends. Germline V gene lookup returns CDR1 MNHEY and CDR2 SVGAGI. The CDR3 loop is CASAGSERSYGYTF. In DNA form, the CDR3 reads TGTGCCAGCGCGGGAAGTGAGCGTAGCTATGGCTACACCTTC.

V usage is TRBV11-1 and J usage is TRBJ1-2; 11 nucleotides match TRBD1. The CDR3 consists of 15 residues. Germline-derived CDR1 and CDR2 are SGHAT and FQDESV (reference sequence). V was clipped by 5 bases and J by 3 bases; unmatched bases: 5. The CDR3 spells CASSKRTGGDYGYTF. CDR3 DNA sequence: TGTGCCAGCAGCAAAAGGACAGGGGGCGACTATGGCTACACCTTC.

CDR3 loop: CASSRDGSGANVLTF. CDR3 coding DNA: TGTGCCAGCAGTCGCGACGGCTCTGGGGCCAACGTCCTGACTTTC. This rearrangement joins TRBV6-1 to TRBJ2-6; no reliable D call. CDR3 size: 15 residues. Germline CDR1 MNHNS, CDR2 SASEGT. Trimming took 5 bases from V and 0 from J, leaving 8 bases between them.

The chain's CDR3 is CASSYLGEAGGYTF. The CDR3 bases are TGTGCCAGCAGTTACCTCGGCGAAGCTGGCGGCTACACCTTC. V and J are TRBV6-5 and TRBJ1-2; D remains ambiguous. Germline CDR1 reads MNHEY; CDR2 reads SVGAGI. This CDR3 is 14 amino acids long. The germline V and J ends were trimmed by 2 bases and 8 bases, with 15 bases remaining between them.

The chain has TRBV6-1 and TRBJ1-1, with a possible D match to TRBD1 (5 bases). This CDR3 region has 11 residues. Germline lookup yields CDR1 MNHNS and CDR2 SASEGT. V lost 6 bases, J lost 7 bases, and 9 bases lay in between. CDR3 nucleotide sequence: TGTGCCAGCAGAGCGACAGTTGAAGCTTTCTTT. It specifies CASRATVEAFF.

This chain links TRBV5-1 with TRBJ2-3; 9 bases line up with TRBD2. The germline CDR1 and CDR2 sequences are SGHRS and YFSETQ. The CDR3 covers 16 residues. V gave up 4 bases and J gave up 4 bases; unmatched junction bases: 10. CDR3 sequence reads: CASSINQRGVPDTQYF. The CDR3 DNA sequence: TGCGCCAGCAGCATCAACCAGCGGGGGGTGCCAGATACGCAGTATTTT.

This chain connects TRBV28 to TRBJ1-2; unclear D gene. V was cut by 6 bases and J by 0 bases, with 8 bases left in between. This CDR3 has 13 amino acids. Germline V lookup: CDR1 MDHEN, CDR2 SYDVKM. CDR3 amino acids: CASRETTNYGYTF. In DNA form, the CDR3 reads TGTGCCAGCAGGGAGACTACTAACTATGGCTACACCTTC.

This chain links TRBV7-9 with TRBJ2-5; 8 nucleotides agree with TRBD1. The CDR3 contains 16 residues. Germline V gene lookup returns CDR1 SEHNR and CDR2 FQNEAQ (reference sequence). The V segment lost 2 bases and the J segment 3 bases; nucleotides outside the gene matches: 8. CDR3 protein: CASSLPRGQAEETQYF. The CDR3 DNA is TGTGCCAGCAGCTTACCGAGGGGACAGGCCGAAGAGACCCAGTACTTC.

The V gene is TRBV5-1, the J gene TRBJ2-6; weak D call: TRBD1 (5 bases). Trimming stripped 2 bases from V and 1 base from J, with 10 bases between. This CDR3 has 16 amino acids. The V gene's germline CDR1 is SGHRS and CDR2 YFSETQ. The CDR3 spells CASSFDRMSGANVLTF. CDR3 nucleotides: TGCGCCAGCAGCTTCGACAGAATGTCTGGGGCCAACGTCCTGACTTTC.

The genes are TRBV6-6 and TRBJ1-2; no clear D. CDR3 length: 14 residues. V lost 6 bases to trimming and J lost 2 bases, with 13 bases between them. CDR1 MNHNY and CDR2 SVGAGI come from the germline V gene (reference sequence). The CDR3 bases are TGTGCCAGCAGCCCGGCAAGTGGGAACTATGGCTACACCTTC. Translated: CASSPASGNYGYTF.

This chain joins TRBV5-1 and TRBJ2-2; no firm D call. Trimming left V 0 bases short and J 1 base short, with 7 bases between. This CDR3 spans 15 amino acids. Germline CDR1 and CDR2: SGHRS and YFSETQ. For the CDR3, the DNA is TGCGCCAGCAGCTTGGCAGGAATGAACACCGGGGAGCTGTTTTTT. It is translated as CASSLAGMNTGELFF.

This clone was recorded only once. The V and J genes are TRBV9 and TRBJ2-7, with 7 bases identical to TRBD1. The V gene end was trimmed by 0 bases and the J gene end by 1 base; junction bases not matched to a gene: 4. The length of the CDR3 is 15 residues. Germline V lookup: CDR1 SGDLS, CDR2 YYNGEE. Written as DNA, the CDR3 is TGTGCCAGCAGCGTAGACGCAGGGGGTTCCTACGAGCAGTACTTC. Its translation: CASSVDAGGSYEQYF.

The chain recombines TRBV11-2 with TRBJ1-2; weak D call: TRBD1 (6 bases). The CDR3 has 14 residues. V was clipped by 4 bases and J by 4 bases, with 13 bases between them. CDR1 is SGHAT and CDR2 is FQNNGV in the germline V gene. CDR3 DNA: TGTGCCAGCAGCTCCATATCGACAGGCTATGGCTACACCTTC. Encoded protein: CASSSISTGYGYTF.

The chain uses TRBV5-1 and TRBJ1-3, with 8 positions matching TRBD1. Germline CDR1 SGHRS, CDR2 YFSETQ. The CDR3 spans 15 residues. Trimming at V came to 4 bases and at J to 0 bases, leaving 3 bases not matched to a gene. In DNA, the CDR3 is TGCGCCAGCAGCCGAACAGGGGGCTCTGGAAACACCATATATTTT. The encoded protein is CASSRTGGSGNTIYF. Variable domain in full (rest from reference TRBV5-1 and TRBJ1-3): KAGVTQTPRYLIKTRGQQVTLSCSPISGHRSVSWYQQTPGQGLQFLFEYFSETQRNKGNFPGRFSGRQFSNSRSEMNVSTLELGDSALYLCASSRTGGSGNTIYFGEGSWLTVV.

This chain joins TRBV6-5 and TRBJ1-3; 7 bases are shared with TRBD1. Germline values: CDR1 MNHEY, CDR2 SVGAGI. This CDR3 has 14 residues. V shed 2 bases and J 4 bases; nucleotides not matched to a gene: 2. CDR3 region: CASSYRGPGNTIYF. The CDR3 region has the DNA TGTGCCAGCAGTTACAGGGGGCCCGGAAACACCATATATTTT.

The J gene is TRBJ2-1, the V gene TRBV6-5; 10 positions match TRBD1. The germline gives CDR1 MNHEY, CDR2 SVGAGI. This CDR3 comprises 14 residues. The ends lost 4 bases at V and 8 bases at J; junction bases unmatched: 5. The CDR3 DNA is TGTGCCAGCAGTTCCCAGACAGGGGGCGATGAGCAGTTCTTC. Protein product: CASSSQTGGDEQFF.

The rearrangement links TRBV6-5 to TRBJ1-4, with D possibly TRBD1 on 6 matching bases. From germline, CDR1 is MNHEY and CDR2 SVGAGI. Trimming shortened V by 0 bases and J by 10 bases, and 15 bases separated the two germline ends. The CDR3 extends over 15 amino acids. CDR3 sequence: CASSYSSGEGVKLFF. The DNA of the CDR3 is TGTGCCAGCAGTTACTCTTCAGGGGAAGGCGTAAAACTGTTTTTT.

The chain uses TRBV20-1 and TRBJ1-2; D is unresolved. The length of the CDR3 is 11 residues. Trimming removed 1 base from V and 8 bases from J, with 8 bases in between. Per the germline V gene, CDR1 is DFQATT and CDR2 is SNEGSKA (reference sequence). The CDR3 nucleotides read TGCAGTGCTAGAGTTTTGGTGGGCTACACCTTC. Its translation is CSARVLVGYTF.